This paragraph covers one TCR beta chain sequence. Replicate PCRs run on unsorted PBMC used about 300 ng DNA, which was approximately 30,000 T cell genomes. Using immunoSEQ multiplex PCR, the repertoire was profiled, and TCRdb retains in-frame clones only, with some absent. Of some 500,000 clones in the sample, around three quarters were seen once. The data derive from a study of shared clonotypes between healthy human individuals. Sequencing was done on a sample of PBMCs. The clonotype was recovered from a middle-aged woman in good health. Some clones in this sample may be carry-over from other donors' samples.

Written as DNA, the CDR3 is TGTGCCAGCAGCCGACAGGGTAGGCCCTACGAGCAGTACTTC. It codes for CASSRQGRPYEQYF. The chain links TRBV9 to TRBJ2-7, with 7 bases lining up with TRBD1. The J segment lost 2 bases and the V segment lost 4 bases, leaving 6 bases of the junction unmatched. The CDR3 length is 14 residues. Per germline, CDR1 SGDLS and CDR2 YYNGEE.